The 25 T cell receptor gamma chains presented below share a single source sample, sequenced in a study of Vδ1+ human thymocytes. The study's findings and limits: In the thymus, TRG and TRD repertoires looked highly polyclonal with Gaussian CDR3 lengths.

RNA was extracted from the cells and then reverse transcribed. CDR3 amplicons came from multiplex PCR with pooled V-gene forward and constant-region reverse primers. TCRdb called clones anew from the multiplex PCR reads with CATT. The sample has about 23,000 gamma-chain clones, 12% to 15% seen once; the top ten hold 1.5% to 2%. Their specific antigens are unknown. The sample comprised Vdelta1+ gamma-delta thymocytes from the thymus. This sample's subset: FACS-sorted CD3+ TCRalphabeta- TCRVdelta1+ TCRVdelta2- thymocytes. These receptors came from a child less than two years old who had congenital heart surgery.

This clone was found a few times. V is TRGV3 and J is TRGJ1 or TRGJ2. Germline trimming cut 0 bases from V and 11 bases from J; bases unmatched to any gene: 7. Germline assignment: CDR1 VTNTFY and CDR2 YDVSTARD (reference sequence). The CDR3 is made up of 12 amino acids. CDR3 in amino acids: CATWDRPTQKLF. CDR3 nucleotides: TGTGCCACCTGGGACAGGCCTACGCAGAAACTCTTT.

This clone was observed a handful of times. The chain recombines TRGV4 with TRGJ1 or TRGJ2. This CDR3 region has 12 residues. V gave up 6 bases and J gave up 5 bases; unmatched junction bases: 7. CDR1 EGSTGY and CDR2 YDSYTSSV come from the germline V gene. CDR3 nucleotide sequence: TGTGCCACCTGGAAAAGTGATTATAAGAAACTCTTT. As protein: CATWKSDYKKLF.

This rearrangement joins TRGV8 to TRGJP1. Trimming took 2 bases from V and 2 from J; bases not matched to a gene: 11. This CDR3 contains 17 residues. Germline V gene sequence: CDR1 VENAVY, CDR2 YDSYNSRV. This chain's CDR3 is CATWDKPTSTTGWFKIF. CDR3 DNA: TGTGCCACCTGGGATAAACCCACTTCCACCACTGGTTGGTTCAAGATATTT.

This clone has more than one count but fewer than ten. V is TRGV9 and J is TRGJ1 or TRGJ2. The V and J ends lost 3 bases and 0 bases, in that order; junction bases with no gene match: 8. There are 15 residues in the CDR3. Germline V CDR1 and CDR2: GITISATS, ISYDGTV (reference sequence). The CDR3 reads CALWEPLRNYYKKLF. The CDR3 DNA reads as TGTGCCTTGTGGGAGCCGTTAAGGAATTATTATAAGAAACTCTTT.

The chain recombines TRGV9 with TRGJP. The J segment lost 8 bases and the V segment lost 3 bases, leaving 10 bases of the junction unmatched. This CDR3 contains 17 residues. The germline gives CDR1 GITISATS, CDR2 ISYDGTV (reference sequence). CDR3 protein: CALWEPSPKLGKKIKVF. The CDR3 region has the DNA TGTGCCTTGTGGGAGCCCTCCCCGAAGTTGGGCAAAAAAATCAAGGTATTT.

This clone came up a few times. V gene TRGV2 combines with J gene TRGJ1 or TRGJ2. The CDR3 has 13 amino acids. V shed 0 bases, J shed 9 bases, and the junction held 8 bases outside the gene matches. Germline CDR1 is EGSNGY and CDR2 is YDSYNSKV. CDR3 sequence (DNA): TGTGCCACCTGGGACGGGGATTCGGGTAAGAAACTCTTT. Encoded protein: CATWDGDSGKKLF.

This clone has only a few counts. The chain recombines TRGV9 with TRGJ1 or TRGJ2. Per the germline V gene, CDR1 is GITISATS and CDR2 is ISYDGTV (reference sequence). V shed 6 bases, J shed 0 bases, and the junction held 5 bases outside the gene matches. The CDR3 contains 13 residues. DNA for the CDR3: TGTGCCTTGTGGCATTCGAATTATTATAAGAAACTCTTT. Its protein is CALWHSNYYKKLF.

This clone appeared a single time. The chain combines TRGV2 with TRGJ1 or TRGJ2. The CDR3 runs to 14 residues. Germline V gene lookup returns CDR1 EGSNGY and CDR2 YDSYNSKV. J lost 8 bases, V lost 4 bases, and 14 bases had no gene match. The CDR3 reads CATWDGPWYHKKLF. The CDR3 coding sequence is TGTGCCACCTGGGATGGGCCGTGGTATCATAAGAAACTCTTT.

The V and J genes are TRGV4 and TRGJP2. V was pared by 6 bases and J by 6 bases, with 10 bases of the junction left unmatched. The CDR3 sequence is 14 residues long. Looked up from germline, CDR1 is EGSTGY and CDR2 is YDSYTSSV. CDR3 DNA: TGTGCCACCTGGAAGAGGGAATGTGATTGGATCAAGACGTTT. It encodes CATWKRECDWIKTF.

As to this clone: Other DNA sequences within the sample encode an identical CDR3. This chain connects TRGV4 to TRGJ1 or TRGJ2. The CDR3 contains 15 residues. V lost 0 bases, J lost 2 bases, and 7 bases stayed unmatched. Germline CDR1 reads EGSTGY; CDR2 reads YDSYTSSV. The CDR3 reads CATWDGPRDYYKKLF. Written as DNA, the CDR3 is TGTGCCACCTGGGATGGGCCTCGGGATTATTATAAGAAACTCTTT.

This chain links TRGV3 with TRGJ1 or TRGJ2. The CDR3 runs to 14 residues. With V trimmed by 4 bases and J by 1 base, 7 bases remained unmatched. In germline, CDR1 is VTNTFY, CDR2 YDVSTARD (reference sequence). For the CDR3, the DNA is TGTGCCACCTGGGAGCGAAGTAATTATTATAAGAAACTCTTT. It encodes CATWERSNYYKKLF.

This clone occurred a few times. V is TRGV5 and J is TRGJ1 or TRGJ2. Germline lookup yields CDR1 VINAFY and CDR2 YDVSNSKD. Germline trimming cut 3 bases from V and 7 bases from J; bases unmatched to any gene: 9. The CDR3 is 13 amino acids. CDR3: CATWDGLGYKKLF. The DNA of the CDR3 is TGTGCCACCTGGGACGGGCTAGGATATAAGAAACTCTTT.

This clone showed up just a few times. The genes are TRGV4 and TRGJ1 or TRGJ2. The CDR3 covers 10 residues. CDR1 is EGSTGY, CDR2 YDSYTSSV, per germline. After removal of 10 bases from V and 9 bases from J, the junction contained 9 bases not matched to a gene. The CDR3 protein is CATQTSKKLF. The CDR3 DNA reads TGTGCCACACAAACGTCTAAGAAACTCTTT.

This clone showed up just a few times. The chain has TRGV2 and TRGJ1 or TRGJ2. V lost 0 bases to trimming and J lost 5 bases; unmatched junction nucleotides: 7. Germline lookup yields CDR1 EGSNGY and CDR2 YDSYNSKV. This CDR3 comprises 14 residues. CDR3 nucleotides: TGTGCCACCTGGGACGGGCGTTGGGATTATAAGAAACTCTTT. This encodes CATWDGRWDYKKLF.

This clone was counted between two and nine times. The chain employs TRGV8 and TRGJ1 or TRGJ2. The CDR3 has 14 amino acids. The germline CDR1 and CDR2 sequences are VENAVY and YDSYNSRV. Trimming took 2 bases from V and 3 from J; bases not matched to a gene: 7. The CDR3: CATWDKRFYYKKLF. The CDR3 nucleotides are TGTGCCACCTGGGATAAACGGTTTTATTATAAGAAACTCTTT.

The V and J genes are TRGV9 and TRGJP2. The CDR3 runs to 14 residues. V was clipped by 4 bases and J by 2 bases; unmatched bases: 4. Germline lookup yields CDR1 GITISATS and CDR2 ISYDGTV (reference sequence). CDR3 residues: CALWESSSDWIKTF. The CDR3 DNA reads TGTGCCTTGTGGGAATCCAGTAGTGATTGGATCAAGACGTTT.

The gene calls are TRGV9 and TRGJ1 or TRGJ2. This CDR3 spans 14 amino acids. The germline V gene encodes CDR1 GITISATS and CDR2 ISYDGTV (reference sequence). The V gene end was trimmed by 12 bases and the J gene end by 2 bases; junction bases not matched to a gene: 16. The CDR3 DNA reads as TGTGCCCCGTGGGAGGCGAACCATTATTATAAGAAACTCTTT. Its translation is CAPWEANHYYKKLF.

A word on this clone: This specimen includes other DNA sequences encoding the same CDR3. This chain links TRGV4 with TRGJ1 or TRGJ2. The trim removed 2 bases at V and 4 bases at J, leaving 5 bases unmatched. Per the germline V gene, CDR1 is EGSTGY and CDR2 is YDSYTSSV. CDR3 length: 13 residues. The CDR3 nucleotides are TGTGCCACCTGGGATGTAAACTATTATAAGAAACTCTTT. Translated, it gives CATWDVNYYKKLF.

V and J are TRGV9 and TRGJP. Germline values: CDR1 GITISATS, CDR2 ISYDGTV (reference sequence). This CDR3 comprises 15 residues. With 6 bases clipped from V and 3 bases from J, the junction kept 2 bases outside the gene matches. CDR3 nucleotides: TGTGCCTTGTGGCTGCAAGAGTTGGGCAAAAAAATCAAGGTATTT. It yields the protein CALWLQELGKKIKVF.

This clone was detected only a few times. The sample has other DNA sequences that encode this CDR3 too. The chain joins TRGV2 to TRGJ1 or TRGJ2. V gave up 1 base and J gave up 4 bases; unmatched junction bases: 4. The CDR3 is made up of 13 amino acids. Germline lookup yields CDR1 EGSNGY and CDR2 YDSYNSKV. CDR3 amino acids: CATWDGLYYKKLF. DNA for the CDR3: TGTGCCACCTGGGACGGCCTCTATTATAAGAAACTCTTT.

The V gene is TRGV9, the J gene TRGJ1 or TRGJ2. J gave up 10 bases and V 0 bases, and 9 bases lay outside the gene matches. Germline V gene sequence: CDR1 GITISATS, CDR2 ISYDGTV (reference sequence). The CDR3 consists of 13 residues. DNA of the CDR3: TGTGCCTTGTGGGAGGTGCTGTCACCCAAGAAACTCTTT. Protein: CALWEVLSPKKLF.

The V and J genes are TRGV5 and TRGJP2. This CDR3 is 15 amino acids long. J was trimmed by 2 bases and V by 3 bases; bases with no gene match: 6. The germline V gene has CDR1 VINAFY and CDR2 YDVSNSKD. CDR3 protein: CATWDSQSSDWIKTF. CDR3 sequence (DNA): TGTGCCACCTGGGACTCTCAGAGTAGTGATTGGATCAAGACGTTT.

As concerns this clone: This specimen includes other DNA sequences encoding the same CDR3. J is TRGJ1 or TRGJ2 and V is TRGV3. This CDR3 is 14 amino acids long. Trimming removed 0 bases from V and 3 bases from J; junction bases left unmatched: 5. Germline lookup yields CDR1 VTNTFY and CDR2 YDVSTARD (reference sequence). The CDR3 loop reads CATWDRLGYYKKLF. The DNA for the CDR3 is TGTGCCACCTGGGACAGGCTGGGTTATTATAAGAAACTCTTT.

The chain has TRGV9 and TRGJ1 or TRGJ2. Trimming cost V 4 bases and J 0 bases; bases outside gene matches: 6. The germline gives CDR1 GITISATS, CDR2 ISYDGTV (reference sequence). This CDR3 spans 14 amino acids. CDR3 sequence: CALWDHSNYYKKLF. CDR3 in DNA: TGTGCCTTGTGGGATCATTCGAATTATTATAAGAAACTCTTT.

The J gene is TRGJ1 or TRGJ2, the V gene TRGV2. Germline V gene sequence: CDR1 EGSNGY, CDR2 YDSYNSKV. This CDR3 region has 11 residues. The V segment lost 0 bases and the J segment 12 bases; nucleotides outside the gene matches: 5. As DNA, the CDR3 is TGTGCCACCTGGGACGGGCTCGCGAAACTCTTT. This gives the protein CATWDGLAKLF.